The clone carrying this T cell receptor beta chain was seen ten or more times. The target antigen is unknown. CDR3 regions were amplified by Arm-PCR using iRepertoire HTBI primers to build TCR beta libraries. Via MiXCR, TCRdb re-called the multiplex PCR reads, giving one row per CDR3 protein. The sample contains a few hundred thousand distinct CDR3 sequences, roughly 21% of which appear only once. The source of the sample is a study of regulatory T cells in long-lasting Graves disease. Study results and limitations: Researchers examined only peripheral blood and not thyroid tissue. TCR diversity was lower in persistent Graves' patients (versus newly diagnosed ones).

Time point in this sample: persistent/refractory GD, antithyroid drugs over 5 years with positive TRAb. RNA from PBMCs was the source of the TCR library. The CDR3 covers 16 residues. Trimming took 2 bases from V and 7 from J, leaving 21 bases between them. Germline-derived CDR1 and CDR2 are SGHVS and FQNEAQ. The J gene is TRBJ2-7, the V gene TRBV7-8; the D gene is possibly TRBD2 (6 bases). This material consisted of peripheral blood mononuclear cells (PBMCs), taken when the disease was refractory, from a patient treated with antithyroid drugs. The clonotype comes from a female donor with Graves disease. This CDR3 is CASSLFIGSPSDEQYF. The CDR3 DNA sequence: TGTGCCAGCAGCTTATTTATCGGCAGCCCTAGCGATGAGCAGTACTTC.